This passage covers 25 T cell receptor beta chains from one sample sequenced in a study of neurological immune-mediated disorders. Each CDR3 protein gets one entry after TCRdb re-called the 5' RACE reads with MiXCR. The table lists approximately 65,000 distinct CDR3 sequences, around 5.1% of them singletons. The specimen sequenced was PBMCs. Receptors were obtained from a human donor with multiple sclerosis. The donor label of this sample is uncertain.

This clonotype appeared many times. The chain has TRBV7-8 and TRBJ2-3, with D hard to call. The CDR3 sequence is 14 residues long. Germline loops: CDR1 SGHVS, CDR2 FQNEAQ. Trimming left V 0 bases short and J 3 bases short, with 7 bases between. The CDR3 reads CASSLAALTDTQYF. The CDR3 DNA sequence: TGTGCCAGCAGCTTAGCGGCGCTTACAGATACGCAGTATTTT.

This clonotype was counted many times. The rearrangement uses TRBV18 and TRBJ1-2; the D gene is possibly TRBD1 (6 bases). This CDR3 region has 14 residues. Germline V gene lookup returns CDR1 KGHSH and CDR2 LQKENI. The V and J ends lost 3 bases and 8 bases respectively, with 16 bases between them. The CDR3 DNA sequence: TGTGCCAGCTCACCTCAAACAGGGTCGGAGGGCTACACCTTC. Encoded protein: CASSPQTGSEGYTF.

Many counts were recorded for this clonotype. The J gene is TRBJ2-1, the V gene TRBV4-2, with 9 bases aligning to TRBD2. The V and J ends lost 4 bases and 2 bases, in that order; junction bases with no gene match: 3. The germline CDR1 and CDR2 sequences are LGHNA and YNFKEQ. The CDR3 runs 15 residues. The CDR3 loop is CASSRERGAYNEQFF. The DNA of the CDR3 is TGTGCCAGCAGCCGGGAGCGGGGGGCCTACAATGAGCAGTTCTTC.

This clonotype was seen many times. The chain uses TRBV4-1 and TRBJ1-1; D gene uncertain. The CDR3 length is 13 residues. Trimming shortened V by 3 bases and J by 8 bases, and 13 bases separated the two germline ends. Germline-derived CDR1 and CDR2 are MGHRA and YSYEKL. Written as DNA, the CDR3 is TGCGCCAGCAGCCAGTGGCCTAGAGGGGAAGCTTTCTTT. It yields the protein CASSQWPRGEAFF.

This clonotype was counted many times. The chain couples TRBV5-1 to TRBJ1-2; D gene unclear. The ends were cut back, 7 bases at V and 7 bases at J, with 14 bases in the middle. Germline assignment: CDR1 SGHRS and CDR2 YFSETQ. CDR3 size: 12 residues. The CDR3 DNA reads TGCGCCAGCGGAGGGCAAGAGACTGGCTACACCTTC. This sequence encodes CASGGQETGYTF.

This clonotype was recorded many times. V gene TRBV7-8 combines with J gene TRBJ1-4, with 7 bases matching TRBD1. Germline values: CDR1 SGHVS, CDR2 FQNEAQ. The V gene end was trimmed by 5 bases and the J gene end by 8 bases; junction bases not matched to a gene: 14. CDR3 length: 16 residues. The CDR3 spells CASSPPADRRGEKLFF. The DNA of the CDR3 is TGTGCCAGCAGCCCCCCCGCGGACAGGCGTGGAGAAAAACTGTTTTTT.

This clonotype showed up many times. The rearrangement joins TRBV6-6 to TRBJ2-6; 7 bases fit TRBD2. CDR3 length: 16 amino acids. Per the germline V gene, CDR1 is MNHNY and CDR2 is SVGAGI (reference sequence). The V gene end was trimmed by 2 bases and the J gene end by 2 bases; junction bases not matched to a gene: 3. CDR3: CASSYGGGAGANVLTF. CDR3 bases: TGTGCCAGCAGTTACGGGGGGGGAGCTGGGGCCAACGTCCTGACTTTC.

The sample holds many counts of this clonotype. The chain joins TRBV20-1 to TRBJ2-6; no definite D call. This CDR3 is 15 amino acids long. Germline V lookup: CDR1 DFQATT, CDR2 SNEGSKA (reference sequence). Trimming took 1 base from V and 0 from J, leaving 7 bases between them. This chain's CDR3 is CSARVWDSGANVLTF. DNA of the CDR3: TGCAGTGCTAGAGTCTGGGACTCTGGGGCCAACGTCCTGACTTTC.

The table lists this clonotype with many counts. The chain combines TRBV6-6 with TRBJ2-1; D is tentatively TRBD1 or TRBD2 (5 bases each). CDR1 is MNHNY, CDR2 SVGAGI, per germline (reference sequence). The CDR3 runs 16 residues. Between the trimmed V and J ends, which lost 0 bases and 9 bases, there was a span of 18 bases. The CDR3, as DNA: TGTGCCAGCAGTTACTCGAAGGGGAGTAGAGGCGCTGAGCAGTTCTTC. The encoded protein is CASSYSKGSRGAEQFF.

This clonotype showed up many times. The chain uses TRBV5-1 and TRBJ1-6; 7 nucleotides align to TRBD1. The CDR3 contains 15 residues. V lost 4 bases and J lost 7; bases outside the gene matches: 8. Germline values: CDR1 SGHRS, CDR2 YFSETQ. This CDR3 reads CASSLEPGQNSPLHF. The CDR3 region has the DNA TGCGCCAGCAGCCTGGAACCGGGACAGAATTCACCCCTCCACTTT.

This clonotype was observed at least ten times. The V and J genes are TRBV4-2 and TRBJ2-3; D uncertain. Germline CDR1 is LGHNA and CDR2 is YNFKEQ. With 0 bases removed from V and 2 bases from J, the gap between germline ends came to 6 bases. The CDR3 is 14 amino acids. CDR3 sequence: CASSQETYTDTQYF. As DNA, the CDR3 is TGTGCCAGCAGCCAAGAGACCTACACAGATACGCAGTATTTT.

This clonotype was recorded many times. V and J are TRBV7-2 and TRBJ1-2, with TRBD1 identical over 8 bases. The CDR3 has 15 amino acids. Trimming at V came to 5 bases and at J to 4 bases, leaving 9 bases not matched to a gene. The germline V gene has CDR1 SGHTA and CDR2 FQGNSA. Written as DNA, the CDR3 is TGTGCCAGCAGCCCGATCCCAGGGGGCGGCTATGGCTACACCTTC. Amino acid sequence: CASSPIPGGGYGYTF. Together with reference TRBV7-2 and TRBJ1-2, the CDR3 gives the full variable domain: GAGVSQSPSNKVTEKGKDVELRCDPISGHTALYWYRQSLGQGLEFLIYFQGNSAPDKSGLPSDRFSAERTGGSVSTLTIQRTQQEDSAVYLCASSPIPGGGYGYTFGSGTRLTVV.

This clonotype appeared many times. V usage is TRBV28 and J usage is TRBJ1-2; D unclear. Germline V lookup: CDR1 MDHEN, CDR2 SYDVKM. Trimming left V 4 bases short and J 4 bases short, with 16 bases between. This CDR3 has 15 amino acids. CDR3 sequence reads: CASSSPYEGSYGYTF. CDR3 in DNA: TGTGCCAGCAGTTCTCCCTATGAAGGCAGCTATGGCTACACCTTC.

This clonotype was detected ten times or more. V is TRBV20-1 and J is TRBJ2-3; D may be TRBD2 (5 bases). There are 12 residues in the CDR3. Germline CDR1 is DFQATT and CDR2 is SNEGSKA (reference sequence). V dropped 3 bases and J dropped 6 bases, with 10 bases sitting between them. For the CDR3, the DNA is TGCAGTGCTAGTATTGAGCGGGATACGCAGTATTTT. Amino acid sequence: CSASIERDTQYF.

This clonotype was counted ten times or more. The rearrangement uses TRBV5-1 and TRBJ2-1; D perhaps matches TRBD1 (5 bases). Per the germline V gene, CDR1 is SGHRS and CDR2 is YFSETQ. Trimming removed 1 base from V and 9 bases from J, with 11 bases in between. The CDR3 runs 13 residues. The CDR3 DNA sequence: TGCGCCAGCAGCTTGAACGTAGGGGCTGAGCAGTTCTTC. It translates to CASSLNVGAEQFF.

This clonotype was seen at least ten times. The CDR3: CASSWGLRDTQYF. The CDR3 bases are TGCGCCAGCAGCTGGGGCCTTCGAGATACGCAGTATTTT. V is TRBV5-1 and J is TRBJ2-3; possibly TRBD1 for D (5 bases). Deletions cut 3 bases from V and 5 bases from J, with 10 bases between. Per the germline V gene, CDR1 is SGHRS and CDR2 is YFSETQ. The CDR3 length is 13 residues.

This clonotype was recorded many times. The chain carries TRBV20-1 and TRBJ2-1, with 8 bases identical to TRBD2. V shed 5 bases and J 6 bases; nucleotides not matched to a gene: 9. The CDR3 is 14 amino acids. Germline V gene lookup returns CDR1 DFQATT and CDR2 SNEGSKA (reference sequence). CDR3 bases: TGCAGTGCTCAACCGGGACTAGATCGCAATGAGCAGTTCTTC. This codes for CSAQPGLDRNEQFF.

This clonotype was counted at least ten times. This chain connects TRBV5-1 to TRBJ2-2, with D possibly TRBD1 on 6 matching bases. The V gene's germline CDR1 is SGHRS and CDR2 YFSETQ. The CDR3 is 15 amino acids. V lost 4 bases to trimming and J lost 1 base, with 11 bases between them. The CDR3 loop reads CASSHADRNTGELFF. The CDR3 coding sequence is TGCGCCAGCAGCCACGCGGACAGGAACACCGGGGAGCTGTTTTTT.

This clonotype was observed many times. The V call is TRBV5-1, the J call TRBJ1-6; D gene unclear. Trimming took off 3 bases at V and 7 bases at J, with 8 bases between the two ends. The CDR3 covers 13 residues. Looked up from germline, CDR1 is SGHRS and CDR2 is YFSETQ. The DNA of the CDR3 is TGCGCCAGCAGCTCCGTCCCAAATTCACCCCTCCACTTT. Its protein is CASSSVPNSPLHF.

Many counts were recorded for this clonotype. The chain uses TRBV28 and TRBJ1-1, with unresolved D. This CDR3 has 12 amino acids. V lost 2 bases to trimming and J lost 10 bases, with 11 bases between them. Germline loops: CDR1 MDHEN, CDR2 SYDVKM. CDR3 nucleotides: TGTGCCAGCAGTTTAATGCGAGGATCAGCTTTCTTT. Translating gives CASSLMRGSAFF.

This clonotype showed up many times. The chain is built from TRBV20-1 and TRBJ2-3, with TRBD2 matching 13 bases. Germline lookup yields CDR1 DFQATT and CDR2 SNEGSKA (reference sequence). The CDR3 is made up of 14 amino acids. With V trimmed by 5 bases and J by 4 bases, 3 bases remained unmatched. CDR3 bases: TGCAGTGCTGATGGACTAGCGGGGGCAGATACGCAGTATTTT. This sequence encodes CSADGLAGADTQYF.

Only a few counts were recorded for this clonotype. This chain's CDR3 is CASSLRVGQPQHF. Here the CDR3 DNA reads TGTGCCAGCAGTTTAAGGGTAGGGCAGCCCCAGCATTTT. This chain connects TRBV12-3 or TRBV12-4 to TRBJ1-5; D remains ambiguous. Trimming cost V 2 bases and J 7 bases, with 9 bases left between them. This CDR3 region has 13 residues.

This clonotype has ten or more counts. This chain uses TRBV20-1 with TRBJ1-2, with a possible D match to TRBD1 (5 bases). This CDR3 contains 14 residues. Germline values: CDR1 DFQATT, CDR2 SNEGSKA (reference sequence). V was clipped by 3 bases and J by 4 bases, with 15 bases between them. The CDR3 here is CSARRGGTFYGYTF. The CDR3 DNA is TGCAGTGCTAGGAGAGGAGGGACTTTCTATGGCTACACCTTC.

The sample holds many counts of this clonotype. V gene TRBV7-9 combines with J gene TRBJ2-2; the D gene is possibly TRBD2 (7 bases). Germline values: CDR1 SEHNR, CDR2 FQNEAQ (reference sequence). There are 15 residues in the CDR3. V gave up 1 base and J gave up 6 bases, with 12 bases separating them. Here the CDR3 reads CASSLGFGGPGELFF. CDR3 bases: TGTGCCAGCAGCTTAGGATTCGGGGGGCCCGGGGAGCTGTTTTTT.

This clonotype was counted ten times or more. This rearrangement joins TRBV5-1 to TRBJ2-2, with D unclear. The V end was cut by 5 bases, the J end by 5 bases, with 4 bases between. The CDR3 has 11 amino acids. Per germline, CDR1 SGHRS and CDR2 YFSETQ. This CDR3 reads CASRLTGELFF. The CDR3 nucleotides read TGCGCCAGCAGATTAACCGGGGAGCTGTTTTTT.